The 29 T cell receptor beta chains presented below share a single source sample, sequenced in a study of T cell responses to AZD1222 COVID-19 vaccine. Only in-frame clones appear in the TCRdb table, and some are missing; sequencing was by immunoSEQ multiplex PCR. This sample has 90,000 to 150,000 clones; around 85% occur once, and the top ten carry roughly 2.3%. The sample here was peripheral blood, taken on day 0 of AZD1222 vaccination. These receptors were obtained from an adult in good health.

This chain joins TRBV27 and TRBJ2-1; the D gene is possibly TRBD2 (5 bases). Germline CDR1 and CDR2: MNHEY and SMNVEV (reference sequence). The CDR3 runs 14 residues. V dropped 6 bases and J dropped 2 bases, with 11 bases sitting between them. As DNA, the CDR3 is TGTGCCAGCAGGGGGAGCGGACCCTACAATGAGCAGTTCTTC. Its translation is CASRGSGPYNEQFF.

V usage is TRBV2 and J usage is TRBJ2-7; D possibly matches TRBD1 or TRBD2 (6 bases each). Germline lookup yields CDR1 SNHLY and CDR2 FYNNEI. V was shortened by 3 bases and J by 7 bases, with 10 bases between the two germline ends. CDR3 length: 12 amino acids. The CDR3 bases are TGTGCCAGCAGTGAGGGGGCGGGGGAGCAGTACTTC. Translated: CASSEGAGEQYF.

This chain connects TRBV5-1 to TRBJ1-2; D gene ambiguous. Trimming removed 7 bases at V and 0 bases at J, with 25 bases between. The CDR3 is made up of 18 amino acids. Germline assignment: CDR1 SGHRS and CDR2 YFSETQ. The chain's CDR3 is CASFNPRGQSSANYGYTF. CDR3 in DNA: TGCGCCAGCTTCAACCCCCGGGGTCAATCCTCTGCTAACTATGGCTACACCTTC. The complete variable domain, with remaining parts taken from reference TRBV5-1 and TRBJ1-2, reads KAGVTQTPRYLIKTRGQQVTLSCSPISGHRSVSWYQQTPGQGLQFLFEYFSETQRNKGNFPGRFSGRQFSNSRSEMNVSTLELGDSALYLCASFNPRGQSSANYGYTFGSGTRLTVV.

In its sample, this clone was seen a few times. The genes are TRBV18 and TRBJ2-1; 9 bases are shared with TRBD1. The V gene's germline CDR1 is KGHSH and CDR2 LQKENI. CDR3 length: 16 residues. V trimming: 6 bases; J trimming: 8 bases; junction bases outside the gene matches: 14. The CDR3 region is CASSGSGTGKRDEQFF. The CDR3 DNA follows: TGTGCCAGCTCGGGTTCCGGGACAGGGAAGAGGGATGAGCAGTTCTTC.

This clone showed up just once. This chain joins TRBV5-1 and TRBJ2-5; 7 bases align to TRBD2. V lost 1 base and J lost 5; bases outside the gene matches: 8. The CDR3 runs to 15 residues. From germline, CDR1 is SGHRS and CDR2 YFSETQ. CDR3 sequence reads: CASSLSSSGGETQYF. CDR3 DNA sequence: TGCGCCAGCAGCTTGTCGTCTAGCGGAGGGGAGACCCAGTACTTC.

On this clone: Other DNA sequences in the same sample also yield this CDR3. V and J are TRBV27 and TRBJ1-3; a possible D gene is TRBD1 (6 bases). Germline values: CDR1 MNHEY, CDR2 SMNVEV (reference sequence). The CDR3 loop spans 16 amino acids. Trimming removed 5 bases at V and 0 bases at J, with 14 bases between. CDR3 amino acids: CASSTTGTYSGNTIYF. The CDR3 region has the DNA TGTGCCAGCAGTACGACAGGTACCTACTCTGGAAACACCATATATTTT.

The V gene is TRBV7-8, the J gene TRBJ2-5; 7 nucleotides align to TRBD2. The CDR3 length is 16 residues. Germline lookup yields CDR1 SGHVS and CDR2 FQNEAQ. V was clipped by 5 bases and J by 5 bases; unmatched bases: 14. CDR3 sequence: CASSPVGGKVAETQYF. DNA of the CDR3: TGTGCCAGCAGCCCAGTGGGGGGGAAGGTGGCTGAGACCCAGTACTTC.

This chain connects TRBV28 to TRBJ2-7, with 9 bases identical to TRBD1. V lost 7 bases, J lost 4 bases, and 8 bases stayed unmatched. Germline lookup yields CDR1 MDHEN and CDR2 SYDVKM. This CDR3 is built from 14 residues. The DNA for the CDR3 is TGTGCCAGCACCAAGGGACAGGGATCTTACGAGCAGTACTTC. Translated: CASTKGQGSYEQYF.

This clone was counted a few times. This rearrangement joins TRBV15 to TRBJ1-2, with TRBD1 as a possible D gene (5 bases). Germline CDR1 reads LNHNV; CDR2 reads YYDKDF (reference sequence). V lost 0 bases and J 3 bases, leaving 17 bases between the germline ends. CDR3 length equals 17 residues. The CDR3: CATSRDHLAGSDYGYTF. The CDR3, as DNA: TGTGCCACCAGCAGAGATCACTTAGCAGGGAGCGACTATGGCTACACCTTC.

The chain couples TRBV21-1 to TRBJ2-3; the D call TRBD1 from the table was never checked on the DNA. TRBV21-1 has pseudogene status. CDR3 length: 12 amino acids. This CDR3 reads CASEGDTDTQYF. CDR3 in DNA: TGTGCCAGCGAGGGGGACACAGATACGCAGTATTTT.

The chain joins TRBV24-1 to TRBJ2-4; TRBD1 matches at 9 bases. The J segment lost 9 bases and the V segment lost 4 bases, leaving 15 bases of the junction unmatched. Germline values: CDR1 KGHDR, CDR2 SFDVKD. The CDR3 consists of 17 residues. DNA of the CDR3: TGTGCCACCAGTGAGCCCGGGACAGGGTTTCTGGAGGCCATTCAGTACTTC. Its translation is CATSEPGTGFLEAIQYF.

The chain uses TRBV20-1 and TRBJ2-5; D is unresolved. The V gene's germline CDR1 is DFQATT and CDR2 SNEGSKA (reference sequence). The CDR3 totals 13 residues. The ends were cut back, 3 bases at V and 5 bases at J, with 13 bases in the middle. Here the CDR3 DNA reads TGCAGTGCTAGTCCTCCCTTACCCGAGACCCAGTACTTC. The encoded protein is CSASPPLPETQYF.

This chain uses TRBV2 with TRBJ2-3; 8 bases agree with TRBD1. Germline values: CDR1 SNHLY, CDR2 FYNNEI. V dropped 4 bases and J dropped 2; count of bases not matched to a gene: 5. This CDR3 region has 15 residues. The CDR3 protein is CASSGGTGFTDTQYF. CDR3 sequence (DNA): TGTGCCAGCAGTGGGGGGACAGGTTTCACAGATACGCAGTATTTT.

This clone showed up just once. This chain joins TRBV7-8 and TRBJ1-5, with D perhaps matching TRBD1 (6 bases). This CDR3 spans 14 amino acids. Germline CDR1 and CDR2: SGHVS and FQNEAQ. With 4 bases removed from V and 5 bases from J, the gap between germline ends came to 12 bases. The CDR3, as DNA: TGTGCCAGCAGCTCTACAGGGATATATCAGCCCCAGCATTTT. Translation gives CASSSTGIYQPQHF.

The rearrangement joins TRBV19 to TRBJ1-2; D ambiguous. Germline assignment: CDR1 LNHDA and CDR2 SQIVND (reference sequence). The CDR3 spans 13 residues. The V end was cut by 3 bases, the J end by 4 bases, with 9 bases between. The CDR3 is CASSITSLYGYTF. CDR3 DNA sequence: TGTGCCAGTAGTATTACTAGCCTCTATGGCTACACCTTC.

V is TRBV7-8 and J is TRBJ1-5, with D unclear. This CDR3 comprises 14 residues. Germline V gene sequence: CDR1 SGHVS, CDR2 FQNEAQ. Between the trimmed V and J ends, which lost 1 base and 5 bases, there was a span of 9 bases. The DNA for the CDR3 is TGTGCCAGCAGCTTAGAGGCAGTCCATCAGCCCCAGCATTTT. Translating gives CASSLEAVHQPQHF.

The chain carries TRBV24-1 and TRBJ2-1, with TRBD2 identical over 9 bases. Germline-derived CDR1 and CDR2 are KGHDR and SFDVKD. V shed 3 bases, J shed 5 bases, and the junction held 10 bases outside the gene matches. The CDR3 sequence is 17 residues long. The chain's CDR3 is CATSDRSASGNNNEQFF. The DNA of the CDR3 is TGTGCCACCAGTGATCGATCAGCTAGCGGGAATAACAATGAGCAGTTCTTC.

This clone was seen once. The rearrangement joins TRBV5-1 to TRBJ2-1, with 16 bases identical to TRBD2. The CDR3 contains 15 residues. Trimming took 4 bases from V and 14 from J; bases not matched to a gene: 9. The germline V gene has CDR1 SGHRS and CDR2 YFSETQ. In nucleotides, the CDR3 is TGCGCCAGCAGCACCGGGACTAGCGGGAGGGCAGACGAGTTCTTC. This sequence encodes CASSTGTSGRADEFF.

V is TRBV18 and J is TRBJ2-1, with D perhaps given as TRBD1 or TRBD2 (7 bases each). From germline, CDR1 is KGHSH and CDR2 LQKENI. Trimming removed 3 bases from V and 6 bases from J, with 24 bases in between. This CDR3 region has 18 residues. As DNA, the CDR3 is TGTGCCAGCTCACCCCAAACGGCGTGGGCAGGGGGGGTCAATGAGCAGTTCTTC. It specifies CASSPQTAWAGGVNEQFF.

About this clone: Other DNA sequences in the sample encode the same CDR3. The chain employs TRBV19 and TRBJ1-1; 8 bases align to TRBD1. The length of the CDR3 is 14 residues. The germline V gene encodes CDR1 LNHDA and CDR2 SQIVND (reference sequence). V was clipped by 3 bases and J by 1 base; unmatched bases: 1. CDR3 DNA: TGTGCCAGTAGTATTACAGGGGGGAACACTGAAGCTTTCTTT. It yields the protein CASSITGGNTEAFF.

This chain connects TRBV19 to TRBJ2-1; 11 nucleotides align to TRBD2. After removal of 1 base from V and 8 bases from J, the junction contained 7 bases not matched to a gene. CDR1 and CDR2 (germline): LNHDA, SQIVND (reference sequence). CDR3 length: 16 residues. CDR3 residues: CASSIGLAGGKDEQFF. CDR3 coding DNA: TGTGCCAGTAGTATAGGGCTAGCGGGAGGAAAAGATGAGCAGTTCTTC.

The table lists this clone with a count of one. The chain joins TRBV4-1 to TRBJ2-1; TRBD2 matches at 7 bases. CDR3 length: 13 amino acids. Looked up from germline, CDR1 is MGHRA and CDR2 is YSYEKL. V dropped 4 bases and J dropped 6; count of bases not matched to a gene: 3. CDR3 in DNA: TGCGCCAGCAGCCCTTCGGGGGGCAATGAGCAGTTCTTC. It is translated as CASSPSGGNEQFF.

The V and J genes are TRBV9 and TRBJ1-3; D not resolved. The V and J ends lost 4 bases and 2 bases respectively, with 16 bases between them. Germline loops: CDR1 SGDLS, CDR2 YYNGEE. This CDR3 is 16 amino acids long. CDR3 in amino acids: CASSQSARRAGNTIYF. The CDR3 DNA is TGTGCCAGCAGCCAATCCGCCCGGAGGGCTGGAAACACCATATATTTT.

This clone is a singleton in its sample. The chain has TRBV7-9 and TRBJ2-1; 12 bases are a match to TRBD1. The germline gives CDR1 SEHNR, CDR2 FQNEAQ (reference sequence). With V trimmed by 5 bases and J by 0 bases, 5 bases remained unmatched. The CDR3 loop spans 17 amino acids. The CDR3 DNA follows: TGTGCCAGCAGCCCCGGGACAGGGGGCAACTCCTACAATGAGCAGTTCTTC. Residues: CASSPGTGGNSYNEQFF.

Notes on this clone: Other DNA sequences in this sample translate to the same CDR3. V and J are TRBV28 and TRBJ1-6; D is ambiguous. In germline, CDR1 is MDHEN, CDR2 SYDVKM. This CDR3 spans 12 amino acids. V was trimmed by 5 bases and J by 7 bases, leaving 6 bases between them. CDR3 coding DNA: TGTGCCAGCAGTCCGGGAAATTCACCCCTCCACTTT. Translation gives CASSPGNSPLHF.

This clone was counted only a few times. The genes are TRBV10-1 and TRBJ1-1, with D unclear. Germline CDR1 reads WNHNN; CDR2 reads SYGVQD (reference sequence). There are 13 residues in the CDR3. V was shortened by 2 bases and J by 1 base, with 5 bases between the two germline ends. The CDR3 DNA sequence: TGCGCCAGCAGTGAGGAGGGGAACACTGAAGCTTTCTTT. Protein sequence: CASSEEGNTEAFF.

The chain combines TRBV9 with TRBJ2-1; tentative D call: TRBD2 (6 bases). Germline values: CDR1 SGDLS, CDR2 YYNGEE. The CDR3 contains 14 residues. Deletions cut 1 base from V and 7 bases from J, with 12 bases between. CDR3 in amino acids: CASSVLGTSNEQFF. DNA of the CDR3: TGTGCCAGCAGCGTACTCGGGACTTCGAATGAGCAGTTCTTC. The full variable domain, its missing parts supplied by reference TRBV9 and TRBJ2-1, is DSGVTQTPKHLITATGQRVTLRCSPRSGDLSVYWYQQSLDQGLQFLIQYYNGEERAKGNILERFSAQQFPDLHSELNLSSLELGDSALYFCASSVLGTSNEQFFGPGTRLTVL.

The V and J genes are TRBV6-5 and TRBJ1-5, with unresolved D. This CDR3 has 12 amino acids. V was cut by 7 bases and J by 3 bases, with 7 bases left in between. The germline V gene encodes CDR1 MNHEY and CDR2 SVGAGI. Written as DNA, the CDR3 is TGTGCCAGCAACCATGACAATCAGCCCCAGCATTTT. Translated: CASNHDNQPQHF.

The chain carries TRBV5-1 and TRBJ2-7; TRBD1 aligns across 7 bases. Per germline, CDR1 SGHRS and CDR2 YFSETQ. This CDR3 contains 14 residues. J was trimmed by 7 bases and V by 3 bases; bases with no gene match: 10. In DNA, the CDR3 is TGCGCCAGCAGCTCATGGACAGGTTCGGGTGAGCAGTACTTC. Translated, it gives CASSSWTGSGEQYF. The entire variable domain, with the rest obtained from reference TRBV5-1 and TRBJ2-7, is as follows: KAGVTQTPRYLIKTRGQQVTLSCSPISGHRSVSWYQQTPGQGLQFLFEYFSETQRNKGNFPGRFSGRQFSNSRSEMNVSTLELGDSALYLCASSSWTGSGEQYFGPGTRLTVT.